These 16 T cell receptor beta chains were all obtained from the same sample, sequenced in a study of shared clonotypes between healthy human individuals. TCRdb's table, derived via immunoSEQ multiplex PCR, lists solely in-frame clones and lacks some. The repertoire has about 600,000 clones, roughly 98% of them found once; the top ten carry approximately 0.33%. Terminally differentiated effector memory CD45RA+ cells were left out of the naive CD8 fraction, which was CD45RO-negative and positively selected for CCR7. Sample: naive CD8+ T cells sorted from blood. Every receptor here comes from a man between 25 and 39 years old in good health.

The J gene is TRBJ2-1, the V gene TRBV27, with no clear D. V was cut by 2 bases and J by 7 bases, with 12 bases left in between. The CDR3 contains 14 residues. The germline V gene has CDR1 MNHEY and CDR2 SMNVEV (reference sequence). The CDR3 protein is CASSLQVPGNEQFF. The CDR3 DNA follows: TGTGCCAGCAGTTTACAGGTTCCAGGAAATGAGCAGTTCTTC.

This clone was counted once. This rearrangement joins TRBV11-2 to TRBJ2-1, with D perhaps TRBD2 (5 bases). Germline lookup yields CDR1 SGHAT and CDR2 FQNNGV. The CDR3 runs to 15 residues. Trimming took off 5 bases at V and 7 bases at J, with 18 bases between the two ends. The CDR3 loop reads CASSPAGLSHNEQFF. The CDR3 bases are TGTGCCAGCAGCCCCGCCGGACTCAGCCATAATGAGCAGTTCTTC.

The chain combines TRBV29-1 with TRBJ1-1; a possible D gene is TRBD1 (5 bases). In germline, CDR1 is SQVTM, CDR2 ANQGSEA. Trimming cost V 3 bases and J 5 bases, with 16 bases left between them. The CDR3 covers 14 residues. The CDR3 sequence is CSVDRRGVGTEAFF. CDR3 nucleotide sequence: TGCAGCGTTGACCGGAGGGGTGTGGGTACTGAAGCTTTCTTT.

V usage is TRBV27 and J usage is TRBJ1-2; the match to TRBD1 covers 9 bases. There are 12 residues in the CDR3. After removal of 6 bases from V and 6 bases from J, the junction contained 2 bases not matched to a gene. Germline assignment: CDR1 MNHEY and CDR2 SMNVEV (reference sequence). The CDR3 nucleotides are TGTGCCAGCAGACAGGGGGCGCATGGCTACACCTTC. As protein: CASRQGAHGYTF.

J is TRBJ2-7 and V is TRBV14; TRBD1 agrees at 8 bases. CDR1 and CDR2 from the germline V gene are SGHDN and FVKESK. Trimming cost V 5 bases and J 3 bases; bases outside gene matches: 6. The CDR3 has 14 amino acids. The CDR3 DNA is TGTGCCAGCAGCACAGGGACAGGTAACTACGAGCAGTACTTC. Protein sequence: CASSTGTGNYEQYF.

This rearrangement joins TRBV29-1 to TRBJ2-2; 11 positions match TRBD2. The CDR3 is made up of 17 amino acids. The junction had 10 bases not matched to a gene; V was cut back by 6 bases and J by 1 base. Germline V CDR1 and CDR2: SQVTM, ANQGSEA. This CDR3 reads CSVEPGLADRNTGELFF. Here the CDR3 DNA reads TGCAGCGTCGAACCGGGACTAGCGGACCGGAACACCGGGGAGCTGTTTTTT.

J is TRBJ2-3 and V is TRBV6-5; possibly TRBD1 for D (5 bases). This CDR3 comprises 14 residues. Germline CDR1 MNHEY, CDR2 SVGAGI. Trimming shortened V by 0 bases and J by 5 bases, and 9 bases separated the two germline ends. The CDR3 is CASSYSGVIDTQYF. The CDR3 nucleotides are TGTGCCAGCAGTTACTCAGGGGTGATAGATACGCAGTATTTT.

V gene TRBV7-9 combines with J gene TRBJ2-7; D is unresolved. The V end was cut by 3 bases, the J end by 0 bases, with 9 bases between. Germline V CDR1 and CDR2: SEHNR, FQNEAQ (reference sequence). The CDR3 length is 14 residues. The CDR3: CASSLGSTSYEQYF. The CDR3 nucleotides are TGTGCCAGCAGCTTGGGTAGTACCTCCTACGAGCAGTACTTC.

On this clone: The same CDR3 also results from other DNA sequences found in this sample. This sequence joins TRBV9 and TRBJ2-7; 8 bases are a match to TRBD1. The germline gives CDR1 SGDLS, CDR2 YYNGEE. The junction had 1 base not matched to a gene; V was cut back by 0 bases and J by 2 bases. The CDR3 totals 14 residues. CDR3 sequence (DNA): TGTGCCAGCAGCGTAGGGGACAGGACCTACGAGCAGTACTTC. Residues: CASSVGDRTYEQYF. Together with reference TRBV9 and TRBJ2-7, the CDR3 gives the full variable domain: DSGVTQTPKHLITATGQRVTLRCSPRSGDLSVYWYQQSLDQGLQFLIQYYNGEERAKGNILERFSAQQFPDLHSELNLSSLELGDSALYFCASSVGDRTYEQYFGPGTRLTVT.

This clone showed up just once. Other nucleotide sequences in the sample specify the same CDR3. The rearrangement joins TRBV27 to TRBJ2-3, with D maybe TRBD2 (6 bases). V was shortened by 5 bases and J by 0 bases, with 12 bases between the two germline ends. Germline loops: CDR1 MNHEY, CDR2 SMNVEV (reference sequence). The CDR3 totals 15 residues. This CDR3 is CASSSQGLSTDTQYF. The CDR3 DNA reads as TGTGCCAGCAGTAGCCAGGGACTCAGCACAGATACGCAGTATTTT.

The chain uses TRBV18 and TRBJ1-5; 7 nucleotides agree with TRBD1. The CDR3 has 14 residues. CDR1 KGHSH and CDR2 LQKENI come from the germline V gene. Trimming at V came to 4 bases and at J to 5 bases, leaving 5 bases not matched to a gene. The CDR3, as DNA: TGTGCCAGCTCACGAGCCGGGACAGATCAGCCCCAGCATTTT. Protein sequence: CASSRAGTDQPQHF.

This chain uses TRBV7-2 with TRBJ1-1; D uncertain. Germline V gene data show CDR1 as SGHTA and CDR2 as FQGNSA. Trimming shortened V by 4 bases and J by 3 bases, and 6 bases separated the two germline ends. This CDR3 contains 12 residues. CDR3 DNA: TGTGCCAGCAGCTCCACGGACACTGAAGCTTTCTTT. This encodes CASSSTDTEAFF.

The chain links TRBV7-2 to TRBJ2-5; tentatively, D is TRBD2 (6 bases). The CDR3 covers 14 residues. With 1 base removed from V and 5 bases from J, the gap between germline ends came to 11 bases. Looked up from germline, CDR1 is SGHTA and CDR2 is FQGNSA. DNA for the CDR3: TGTGCCAGCAGCTTAGTACTAGCTGCCGAGACCCAGTACTTC. This translates into CASSLVLAAETQYF.

The CDR3 spells CASSLVDRVFGELFF. CDR3 DNA: TGTGCCAGCAGCTTAGTGGACAGGGTATTCGGGGAGCTGTTTTTT. The chain combines TRBV7-9 with TRBJ2-2; 8 nucleotides agree with TRBD1. This CDR3 region has 15 residues. The junction had 5 bases not matched to a gene; V was cut back by 1 base and J by 7 bases. CDR1 is SEHNR, CDR2 FQNEAQ, per germline (reference sequence).

The chain employs TRBV27 and TRBJ2-5, with 8 bases identical to TRBD2. The CDR3 is made up of 17 amino acids. CDR1 is MNHEY, CDR2 SMNVEV, per germline (reference sequence). V shed 0 bases and J 4 bases; nucleotides not matched to a gene: 10. The CDR3 is CASSLSSFRGGGETQYF. The CDR3 DNA reads as TGTGCCAGCAGTTTATCCTCATTCCGGGGGGGTGGAGAGACCCAGTACTTC.

The chain recombines TRBV18 with TRBJ2-5; the D is unclear. Germline V gene sequence: CDR1 KGHSH, CDR2 LQKENI. There are 13 residues in the CDR3. V lost 6 bases to trimming and J lost 1 base, with 9 bases between them. The CDR3, as DNA: TGTGCCAGCTCCCCTAACTTCCAAGAGACCCAGTACTTC. Translation: CASSPNFQETQYF. Combining the CDR3 with reference TRBV18 and TRBJ2-5 gives the whole variable domain NAGVMQNPRHLVRRRGQEARLRCSPMKGHSHVYWYRQLPEEGLKFMVYLQKENIIDESGMPKERFSAEFPKEGPSILRIQQVVRGDSAAYFCASSPNFQETQYFGPGTRLLVL.